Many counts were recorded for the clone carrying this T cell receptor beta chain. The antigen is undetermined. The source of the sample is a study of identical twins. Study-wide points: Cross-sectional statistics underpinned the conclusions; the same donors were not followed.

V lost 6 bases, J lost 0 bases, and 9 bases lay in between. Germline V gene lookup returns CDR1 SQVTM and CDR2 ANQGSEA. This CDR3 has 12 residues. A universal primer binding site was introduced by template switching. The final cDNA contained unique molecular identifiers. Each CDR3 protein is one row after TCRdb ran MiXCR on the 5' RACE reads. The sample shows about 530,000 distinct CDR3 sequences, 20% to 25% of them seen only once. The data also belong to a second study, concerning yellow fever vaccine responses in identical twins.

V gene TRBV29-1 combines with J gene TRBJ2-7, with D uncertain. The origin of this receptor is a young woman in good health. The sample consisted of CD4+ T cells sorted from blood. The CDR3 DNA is TGCAGCGTGTGGGCTTCCTCCTACGAGCAGTACTTC. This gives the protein CSVWASSYEQYF.